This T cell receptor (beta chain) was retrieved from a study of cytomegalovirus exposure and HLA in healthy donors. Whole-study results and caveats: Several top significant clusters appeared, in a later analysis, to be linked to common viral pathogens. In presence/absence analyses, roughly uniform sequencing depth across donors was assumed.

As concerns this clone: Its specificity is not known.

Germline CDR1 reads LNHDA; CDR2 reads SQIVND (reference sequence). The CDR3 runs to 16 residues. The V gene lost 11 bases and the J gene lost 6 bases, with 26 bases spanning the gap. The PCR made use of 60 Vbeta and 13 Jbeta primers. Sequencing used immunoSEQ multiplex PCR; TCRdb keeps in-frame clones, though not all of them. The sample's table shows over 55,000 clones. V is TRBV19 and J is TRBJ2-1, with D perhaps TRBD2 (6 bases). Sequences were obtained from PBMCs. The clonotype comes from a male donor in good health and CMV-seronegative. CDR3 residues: CAPHASGGDSANEQFF. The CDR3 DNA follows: TGTGCCCCGCACGCTTCAGGTGGGGACTCAGCCAATGAGCAGTTCTTC.